This record concerns one TCR beta chain sequence. Its specificity is unknown. These data belong to a study of T cells in Graves' hyperthyroidism and ophthalmopathy. From germline, CDR1 is MGHRA and CDR2 YSYEKL. This CDR3 has 15 residues. V lost 6 bases, J lost 4 bases, and 11 bases stayed unmatched. Study findings and constraints: Blood also carried most thyroid clonotypes expanded above 0.001. By a 13 V-J model, ophthalmopathy was set apart from stable hyperthyroidism.

TCR beta CDR3 regions were amplified from RNA. A set of HTBI primers served as the primers for a first-round RT-PCR of the TCR CDR3. TCRdb re-called the multiplex PCR reads with MiXCR, one entry per CDR3 protein. The sample includes 560,000 or so distinct CDR3 sequences, about 20% of them seen just once. Orbital computed tomography, thyroid ultrasound, serum thyroxine and TRAb, and clinical symptoms together informed the diagnoses. The authors obtained PBMCs from 10 ml of fresh peripheral blood. The sample was blood. The sequence was collected from a man aged 35 to 55 with Graves' ophthalmopathy. This chain joins TRBV4-1 and TRBJ2-7; TRBD2 matches at 8 bases. CDR3 bases: TGCGCCAGCAGTAAGTTGGGTAGCGGGGAATACGAGCAGTACTTC. This codes for CASSKLGSGEYEQYF.